Listed below are T cell receptor beta chains from one sample, sequenced in a study of blood T cell repertoires in COVID-19. Data came from immunoSEQ multiplex PCR; TCRdb stores just in-frame clones and leaves some out. The sample carries fewer than 200,000 clones, about 88% recorded once. The sample consisted of PBMCs or T cells enriched from blood (not recorded which). The receptors were gathered from a man aged 50 to 59 who had recovered from COVID-19. Each CDR3 is given with its conserved first and last residue. A D gene is named only where the DNA matches it firmly. Clone sizes are given selectively: once, few, many, or a class where the clone is expanded.

- | TRBD2 | TRBJ2-1 | TRBV10-2 | CASSEWTSGGQEQFF | TGCGCCAGCAGTGAGTGGACTAGCGGGGGACAAGAGCAGTTCTTC
- | - | TRBJ1-2 | TRBV5-6 | CASSFFSGGNYGYTF | TGTGCCAGCAGCTTTTTTAGCGGGGGTAACTATGGCTACACCTTC
- | - | TRBJ1-2 | TRBV6-5 | CASSSPGAANYGYTF | TGTGCCAGCAGCTCACCAGGGGCCGCTAACTATGGCTACACCTTC
few | - | TRBJ2-1 | TRBV9 | CASSAQTSDEQFF | TGTGCCAGCAGCGCTCAGACTAGTGATGAGCAGTTCTTC
- | - | TRBJ2-7 | TRBV5-4 | CASSSARTGSYEQYF | TGTGCCAGCAGCTCCGCCCGGACTGGCTCCTACGAGCAGTACTTC
- | - | TRBJ2-7 | TRBV7-8 | CASTHRDKYEQYF | TGTGCCAGCACTCACCGGGACAAATACGAGCAGTACTTC
- | TRBD1 | TRBJ2-7 | TRBV10-2 | CASLRTGSSYEQYF | TGCGCCAGTCTACGGACAGGGTCCTCCTACGAGCAGTACTTC
- | TRBD2 | TRBJ2-7 | TRBV4-3 | CASSQDRTSGGSEQYF | TGCGCCAGCAGCCAGGACAGGACTAGCGGGGGAAGTGAGCAGTACTTC
- | - | TRBJ1-4 | TRBV19 | CASSQGLNEKLFF | TGTGCCAGTAGCCAGGGACTAAACGAAAAACTGTTTTTT
- | - | TRBJ1-5 | TRBV6-1 | CASSEGGSYNQPQHF | TGTGCCAGCAGTGAAGGGGGCAGCTACAATCAGCCCCAGCATTTT
- | TRBD1 | TRBJ2-7 | TRBV7-8 | CASSLAATGVYEQYF | TGTGCCAGCAGCTTAGCCGCGACAGGGGTCTACGAGCAGTACTTC
few | TRBD2 | TRBJ2-7 | TRBV18 | CASSPTSGGYEQYF | TGTGCCAGCTCACCGACTAGCGGGGGGTACGAGCAGTACTTC
- | TRBD2 | TRBJ2-1 | TRBV4-2 | CASSQAGTNSYNEQFF | TGTGCCAGCAGCCAAGCCGGGACTAACTCCTACAATGAGCAGTTCTTC
- | TRBD1 | TRBJ1-2 | TRBV7-6 | CASSGGTAAGYTF | TGTGCCAGCAGCGGCGGGACAGCTGCTGGCTACACCTTC
- | - | TRBJ2-7 | TRBV27 | CASSLGAGWSYEQYF | TGTGCCAGCAGTTTAGGGGCAGGGTGGTCCTACGAGCAGTACTTC
- | TRBD2 | TRBJ2-1 | TRBV5-4 | CASSQSGGSYNEQFF | TGTGCCAGCAGCCAAAGCGGGGGGTCCTACAATGAGCAGTTCTTC
- | TRBD1 | TRBJ1-5 | TRBV5-1 | CASSRTGGGNQPQHF | TGCGCCAGCAGCCGGACAGGGGGCGGCAATCAGCCCCAGCATTTT
- | - | TRBJ1-1 | TRBV12-3/TRBV12-4 | CASSKSRGTEAFF | TGTGCCAGCAGCAAAAGTAGGGGCACTGAAGCTTTCTTT
- | TRBD2 | TRBJ2-1 | TRBV29-1 | CSTGRGGTYNEQFF | TGCAGCACTGGACGGGGGGGGACCTACAATGAGCAGTTCTTC
- | TRBD2 | TRBJ2-4 | TRBV4-1 | CASSHGLAGGLGGNIQYF | TGCGCCAGCAGCCATGGACTAGCGGGGGGGCTCGGCGGGAACATTCAGTACTTC
- | TRBD1 | TRBJ2-5 | TRBV5-4 | CASSPRTGQETQYF | TGTGCCAGCAGCCCACGGACAGGCCAAGAGACCCAGTACTTC
- | - | TRBJ1-5 | TRBV9 | CASSVGGRSNQPQHF | TGTGCCAGCAGCGTAGGGGGGCGTTCAAATCAGCCCCAGCATTTT
- | TRBD2 | TRBJ2-2 | TRBV27 | CASSLYGGGAGELFF | TGTGCCAGCAGTTTATATGGCGGGGGGGCCGGGGAGCTGTTTTTT
few | TRBD1 | TRBJ2-2 | TRBV10-2 | CASSGTGTAGELFF | TGCGCCAGCAGTGGGACAGGGACGGCCGGGGAGCTGTTTTTT
- | - | TRBJ2-2 | TRBV5-5 | CASSGGHYTGELFF | TGTGCCAGCAGCGGGGGACACTACACCGGGGAGCTGTTTTTT
- | TRBD2 | TRBJ2-5 | TRBV5-5 | CASSLGGGGPPLETQYF | TGTGCCAGCAGCTTGGGCGGCGGGGGGCCTCCTTTGGAGACCCAGTACTTC
- | TRBD1 | TRBJ2-2 | TRBV4-3 | CASSQAPSTRGQGASNTGELFF | TGCGCCAGCAGCCAAGCCCCCTCTACACGGGGACAGGGGGCATCGAACACCGGGGAGCTGTTTTTT
- | - | TRBJ2-6 | TRBV5-1 | CASSLQYGGSGANVLTF | TGCGCCAGCAGCTTGCAATACGGGGGTTCGGGGGCCAACGTCCTGACTTTC
- | TRBD2 | TRBJ2-5 | TRBV5-1 | CASSFGASGGPGQETQYF | TGCGCCAGCAGCTTCGGCGCTAGCGGGGGGCCGGGACAAGAGACCCAGTACTTC
- | - | TRBJ1-1 | TRBV30 | CACLGGLYTEAFF | TGTGCCTGCCTGGGGGGGTTGTACACTGAAGCTTTCTTT
- | - | TRBJ2-1 | TRBV6-5 | CASSPSPGHYNEQFF | TGTGCCAGCAGTCCCTCTCCGGGACACTACAATGAGCAGTTCTTC
many | - | TRBJ1-1 | TRBV19 | CASSMRRATEAFF | TGTGCCAGTAGTATGAGGAGGGCCACTGAAGCTTTCTTT
- | TRBD1 | TRBJ1-5 | TRBV30 | CAWSDRGNQPQHF | TGTGCCTGGTCGGACAGGGGAAATCAGCCCCAGCATTTT
- | - | TRBJ2-3 | TRBV7-2 | CASSFRFSQYTDTQYF | TGTGCCAGCAGCTTCCGATTTAGCCAATACACAGATACGCAGTATTTT
- | - | TRBJ2-7 | TRBV5-1 | CASSLAQAQGEQYF | TGCGCCAGCAGCTTGGCACAGGCCCAGGGCGAGCAGTACTTC
- | - | TRBJ1-1 | TRBV7-9 | CASSLEAGWYTEAFF | TGTGCCAGCAGCTTAGAGGCAGGGTGGTACACTGAAGCTTTCTTT
- | - | TRBJ1-1 | TRBV7-3 | CASSSGGNTEAFF | TGTGCCAGCAGCTCGGGGGGTAACACTGAAGCTTTCTTT
few | - | TRBJ1-1 | TRBV3-1/TRBV3-2 | CASSRGGGGTEAFF | TGTGCCAGCAGCCGCGGGGGAGGTGGCACTGAAGCTTTCTTT
- | - | TRBJ2-1 | TRBV27 | CASSLSDRNNEQFF | TGTGCCAGCAGTTTATCTGACAGAAACAATGAGCAGTTCTTC
- | - | TRBJ2-1 | TRBV3-1/TRBV3-2 | CASRGTLASNEQFF | TGTGCCAGCAGGGGGACACTAGCGAGCAATGAGCAGTTCTTC
- | - | TRBJ1-5 | TRBV18 | CASSPRGGDSNQPQHF | TGTGCCAGCTCACCACGGGGAGGGGATAGCAATCAGCCCCAGCATTTT
- | - | TRBJ2-3 | TRBV12-5 | CASESGFGGARTDTQYF | TGTGCTAGTGAATCTGGTTTTGGCGGGGCGCGCACAGATACGCAGTATTTT
- | TRBD1 | TRBJ2-2 | TRBV2 | CASSERTGGTGELFF | TGTGCCAGCAGTGAGCGGACAGGGGGAACCGGGGAGCTGTTTTTT